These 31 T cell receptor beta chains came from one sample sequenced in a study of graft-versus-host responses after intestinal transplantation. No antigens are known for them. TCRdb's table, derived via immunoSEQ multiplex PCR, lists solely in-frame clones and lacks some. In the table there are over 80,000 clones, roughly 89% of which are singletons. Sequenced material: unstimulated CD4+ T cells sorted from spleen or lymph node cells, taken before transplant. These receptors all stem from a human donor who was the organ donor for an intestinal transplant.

The DNA for the CDR3 is TGTGCCATCAAGGCGGGGGGGCCTAAAGATACGCAGTATTTT. It translates to CAIKAGGPKDTQYF. The chain carries TRBV10-3 and TRBJ2-3; 9 bases map to TRBD2. Trimming took 7 bases from V and 5 from J; bases not matched to a gene: 7. The germline CDR1 and CDR2 sequences are ENHRY and SYGVKD. This CDR3 has 14 amino acids.

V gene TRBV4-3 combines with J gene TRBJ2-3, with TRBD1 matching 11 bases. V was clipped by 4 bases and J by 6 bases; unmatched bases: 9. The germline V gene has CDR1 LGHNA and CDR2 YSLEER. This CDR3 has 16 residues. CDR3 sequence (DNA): TGCGCCAGCAGCCTTCGGACAGGGGGCGAGGGGGATACGCAGTATTTT. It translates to CASSLRTGGEGDTQYF.

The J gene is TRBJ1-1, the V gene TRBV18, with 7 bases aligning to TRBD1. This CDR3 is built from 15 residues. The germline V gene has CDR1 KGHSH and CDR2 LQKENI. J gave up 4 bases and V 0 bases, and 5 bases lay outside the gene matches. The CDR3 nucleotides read TGTGCCAGCTCACCACCCTCCAGGGGGGCCACTGAAGCTTTCTTT. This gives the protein CASSPPSRGATEAFF.

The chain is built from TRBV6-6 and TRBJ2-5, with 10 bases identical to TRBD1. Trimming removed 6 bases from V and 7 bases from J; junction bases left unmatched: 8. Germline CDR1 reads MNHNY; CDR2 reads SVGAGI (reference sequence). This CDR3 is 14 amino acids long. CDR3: CASRSGTGVLTQYF. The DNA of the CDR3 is TGTGCCAGCAGGTCCGGGACAGGGGTTCTGACCCAGTACTTC.

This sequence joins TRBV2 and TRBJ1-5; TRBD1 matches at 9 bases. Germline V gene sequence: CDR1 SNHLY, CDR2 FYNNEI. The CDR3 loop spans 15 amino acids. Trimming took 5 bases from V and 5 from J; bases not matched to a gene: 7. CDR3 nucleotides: TGTGCCAGCAGTCGCGACAGGGGGAATTATCAGCCCCAGCATTTT. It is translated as CASSRDRGNYQPQHF.

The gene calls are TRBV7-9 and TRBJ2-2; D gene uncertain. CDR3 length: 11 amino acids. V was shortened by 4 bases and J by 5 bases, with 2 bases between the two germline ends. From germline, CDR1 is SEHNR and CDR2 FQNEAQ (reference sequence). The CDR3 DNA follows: TGTGCCAGCAGCTCGACCGGGGAGCTGTTTTTT. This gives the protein CASSSTGELFF.

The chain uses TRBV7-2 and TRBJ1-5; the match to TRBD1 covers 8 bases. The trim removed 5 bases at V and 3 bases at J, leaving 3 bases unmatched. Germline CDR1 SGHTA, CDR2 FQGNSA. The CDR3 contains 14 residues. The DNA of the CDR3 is TGTGCCAGCAGCGCCAGGGGGCCCAATCAGCCCCAGCATTTT. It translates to CASSARGPNQPQHF.

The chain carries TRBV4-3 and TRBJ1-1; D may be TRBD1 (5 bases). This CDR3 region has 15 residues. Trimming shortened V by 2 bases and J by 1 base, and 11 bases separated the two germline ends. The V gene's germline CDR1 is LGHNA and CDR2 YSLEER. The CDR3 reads CASSQTPGGNTEAFF. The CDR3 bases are TGCGCCAGCAGCCAAACCCCGGGGGGGAACACTGAAGCTTTCTTT.

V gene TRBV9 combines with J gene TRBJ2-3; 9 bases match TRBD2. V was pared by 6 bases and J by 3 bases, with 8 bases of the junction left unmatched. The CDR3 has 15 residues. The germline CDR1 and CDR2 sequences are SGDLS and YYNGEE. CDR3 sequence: CASTGGGAVTDTQYF. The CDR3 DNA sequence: TGTGCCAGCACCGGCGGGGGGGCGGTTACAGATACGCAGTATTTT. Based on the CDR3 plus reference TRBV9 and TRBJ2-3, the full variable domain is DSGVTQTPKHLITATGQRVTLRCSPRSGDLSVYWYQQSLDQGLQFLIQYYNGEERAKGNILERFSAQQFPDLHSELNLSSLELGDSALYFCASTGGGAVTDTQYFGPGTRLTVL.

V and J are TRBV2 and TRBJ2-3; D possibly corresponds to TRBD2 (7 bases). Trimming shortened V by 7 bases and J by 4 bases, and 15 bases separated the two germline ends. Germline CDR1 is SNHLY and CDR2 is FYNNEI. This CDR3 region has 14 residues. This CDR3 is CASMRRGLADTQYF. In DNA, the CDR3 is TGTGCCAGCATGAGGCGGGGGCTGGCAGATACGCAGTATTTT.

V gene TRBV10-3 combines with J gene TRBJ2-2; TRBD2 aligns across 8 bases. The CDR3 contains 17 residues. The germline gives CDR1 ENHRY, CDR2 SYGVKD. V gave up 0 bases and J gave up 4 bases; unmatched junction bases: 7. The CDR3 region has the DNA TGTGCCATCAGTGAGTCGACGGGGGGGCTAGGCACCGGGGAGCTGTTTTTT. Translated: CAISESTGGLGTGELFF.

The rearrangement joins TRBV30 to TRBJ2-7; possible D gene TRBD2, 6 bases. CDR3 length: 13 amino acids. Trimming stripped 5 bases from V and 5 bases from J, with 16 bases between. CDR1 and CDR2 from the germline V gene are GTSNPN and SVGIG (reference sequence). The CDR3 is CAWGRGLGDEQYF. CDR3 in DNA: TGTGCCTGGGGGCGGGGTCTGGGGGACGAGCAGTACTTC.

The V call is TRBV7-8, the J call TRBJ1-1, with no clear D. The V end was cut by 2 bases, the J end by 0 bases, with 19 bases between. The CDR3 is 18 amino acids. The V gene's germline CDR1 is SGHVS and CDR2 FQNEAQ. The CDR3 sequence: CASSLRREGRSMNTEAFF. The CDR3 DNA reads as TGTGCCAGCAGCTTAAGGAGGGAGGGCAGGTCCATGAACACTGAAGCTTTCTTT.

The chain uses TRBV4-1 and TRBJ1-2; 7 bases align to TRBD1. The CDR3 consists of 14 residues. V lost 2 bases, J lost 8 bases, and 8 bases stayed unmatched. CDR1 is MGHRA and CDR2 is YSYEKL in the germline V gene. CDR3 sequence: CASSQIQGIHGYTF. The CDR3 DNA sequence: TGCGCCAGCAGCCAAATACAGGGGATTCACGGCTACACCTTC.

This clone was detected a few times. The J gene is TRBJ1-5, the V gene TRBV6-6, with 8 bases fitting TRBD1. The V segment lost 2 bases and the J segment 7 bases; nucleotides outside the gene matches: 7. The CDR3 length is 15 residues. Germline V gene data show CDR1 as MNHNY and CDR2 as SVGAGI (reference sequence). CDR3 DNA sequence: TGTGCCAGCAGTTACAGGTCAGGGGGCGGGCAGCCCCAGCATTTT. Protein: CASSYRSGGGQPQHF.

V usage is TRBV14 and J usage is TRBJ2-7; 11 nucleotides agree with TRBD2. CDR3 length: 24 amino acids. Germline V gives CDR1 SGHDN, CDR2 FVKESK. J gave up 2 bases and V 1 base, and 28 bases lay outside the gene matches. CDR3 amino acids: CASSQGVKITTGLAVISTAYEQYF. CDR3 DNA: TGTGCCAGCAGCCAAGGGGTAAAAATCACGACGGGACTAGCGGTGATATCCACAGCCTACGAGCAGTACTTC. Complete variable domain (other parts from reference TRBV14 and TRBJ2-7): EAGVTQFPSHSVIEKGQTVTLRCDPISGHDNLYWYRRVMGKEIKFLLHFVKESKQDESGMPNNRFLAERTGGTYSTLKVQPAELEDSGVYFCASSQGVKITTGLAVISTAYEQYFGPGTRLTVT.

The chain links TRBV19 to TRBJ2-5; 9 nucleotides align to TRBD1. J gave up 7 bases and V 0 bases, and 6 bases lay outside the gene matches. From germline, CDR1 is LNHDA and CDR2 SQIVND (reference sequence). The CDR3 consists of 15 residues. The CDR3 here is CASSIEGQGRATQYF. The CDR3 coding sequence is TGTGCCAGTAGTATAGAGGGACAGGGAAGGGCGACCCAGTACTTC.

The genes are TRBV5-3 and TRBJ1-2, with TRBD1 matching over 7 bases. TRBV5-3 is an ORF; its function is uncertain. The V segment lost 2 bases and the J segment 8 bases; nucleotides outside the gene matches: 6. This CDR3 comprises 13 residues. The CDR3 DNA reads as TGTGCCAGAAGCTTCGGGACAGACTGGGGCTACACCTTC. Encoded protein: CARSFGTDWGYTF.

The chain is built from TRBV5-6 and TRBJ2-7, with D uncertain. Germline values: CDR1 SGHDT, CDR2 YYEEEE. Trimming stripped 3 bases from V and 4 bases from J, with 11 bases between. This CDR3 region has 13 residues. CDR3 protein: CASSWSRPYEQYF. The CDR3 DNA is TGTGCCAGCAGCTGGAGCCGCCCTTACGAGCAGTACTTC.

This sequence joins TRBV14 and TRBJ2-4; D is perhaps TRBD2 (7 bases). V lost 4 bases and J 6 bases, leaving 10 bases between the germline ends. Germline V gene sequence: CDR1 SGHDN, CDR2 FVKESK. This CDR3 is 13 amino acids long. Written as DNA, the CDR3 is TGTGCCAGCAGCCCGAGGGGGGGAAACATTCAGTACTTC. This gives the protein CASSPRGGNIQYF.

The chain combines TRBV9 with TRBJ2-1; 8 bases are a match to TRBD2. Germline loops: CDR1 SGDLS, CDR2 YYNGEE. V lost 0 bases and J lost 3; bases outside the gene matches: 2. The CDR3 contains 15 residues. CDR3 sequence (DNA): TGTGCCAGCAGCGTAGCTGCGGGGGGCTACAATGAGCAGTTCTTC. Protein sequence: CASSVAAGGYNEQFF.

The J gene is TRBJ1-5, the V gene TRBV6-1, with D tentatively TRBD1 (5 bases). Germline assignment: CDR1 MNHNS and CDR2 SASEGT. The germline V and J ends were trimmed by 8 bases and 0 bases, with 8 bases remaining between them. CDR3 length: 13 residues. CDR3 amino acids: CASLQDSNQPQHF. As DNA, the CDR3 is TGTGCCAGCCTACAGGATAGCAATCAGCCCCAGCATTTT.

The chain's CDR3 is CASSLVGQGYQPQHF. DNA for the CDR3: TGTGCCAGCAGCTTAGTAGGACAGGGTTATCAGCCCCAGCATTTT. The V gene is TRBV7-8, the J gene TRBJ1-5, with 8 bases identical to TRBD1. Germline CDR1 and CDR2: SGHVS and FQNEAQ. CDR3 length: 15 residues. Trimming took 1 base from V and 5 from J; bases not matched to a gene: 4.

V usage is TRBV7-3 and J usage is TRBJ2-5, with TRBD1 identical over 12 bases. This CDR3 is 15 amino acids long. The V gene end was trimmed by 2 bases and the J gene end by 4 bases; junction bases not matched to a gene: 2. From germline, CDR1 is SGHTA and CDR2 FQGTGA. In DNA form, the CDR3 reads TGTGCCAGCAGCTTAGGGACAGGGGGCAGAGAGACCCAGTACTTC. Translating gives CASSLGTGGRETQYF.

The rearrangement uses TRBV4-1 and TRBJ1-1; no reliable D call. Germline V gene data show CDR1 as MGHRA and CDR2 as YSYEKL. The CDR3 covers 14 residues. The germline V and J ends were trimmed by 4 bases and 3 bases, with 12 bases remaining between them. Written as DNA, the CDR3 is TGCGCCAGCAGCCGACTCGGCGGGCACACTGAAGCTTTCTTT. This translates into CASSRLGGHTEAFF.

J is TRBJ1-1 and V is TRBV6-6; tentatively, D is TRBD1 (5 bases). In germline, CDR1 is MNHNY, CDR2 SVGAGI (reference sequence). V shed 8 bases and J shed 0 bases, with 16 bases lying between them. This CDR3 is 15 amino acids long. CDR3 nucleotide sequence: TGTGCCAGCCTAAAGAGGTGGGGCATGAACACTGAAGCTTTCTTT. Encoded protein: CASLKRWGMNTEAFF.

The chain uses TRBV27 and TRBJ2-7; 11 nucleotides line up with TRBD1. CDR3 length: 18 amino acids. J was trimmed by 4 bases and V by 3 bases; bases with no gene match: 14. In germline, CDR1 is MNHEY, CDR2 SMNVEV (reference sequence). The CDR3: CASSFRADRGQVGYEQYF. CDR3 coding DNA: TGTGCCAGCAGTTTCAGGGCGGACAGGGGGCAAGTCGGGTACGAGCAGTACTTC.

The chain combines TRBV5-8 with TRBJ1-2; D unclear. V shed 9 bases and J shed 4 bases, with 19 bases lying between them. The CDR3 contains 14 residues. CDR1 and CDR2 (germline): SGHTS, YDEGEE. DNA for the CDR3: TGTGCCACCCTCCCCACCGAAGCGGTCTATGGCTACACCTTC. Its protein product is CATLPTEAVYGYTF.

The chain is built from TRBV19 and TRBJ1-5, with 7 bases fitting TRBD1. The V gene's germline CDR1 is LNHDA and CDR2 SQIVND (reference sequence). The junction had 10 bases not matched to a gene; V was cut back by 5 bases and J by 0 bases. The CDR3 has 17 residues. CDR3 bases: TGTGCCAGTAGTGAGAAAGGGACAGCTTATAGCAATCAGCCCCAGCATTTT. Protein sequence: CASSEKGTAYSNQPQHF.

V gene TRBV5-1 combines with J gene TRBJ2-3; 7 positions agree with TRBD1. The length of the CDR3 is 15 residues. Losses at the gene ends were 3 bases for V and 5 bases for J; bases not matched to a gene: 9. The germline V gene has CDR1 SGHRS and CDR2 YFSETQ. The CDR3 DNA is TGCGCCAGCAGCTGGGCCGACAGGGATGAAGATACGCAGTATTTT. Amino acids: CASSWADRDEDTQYF. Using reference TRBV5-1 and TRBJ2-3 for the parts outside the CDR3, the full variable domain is KAGVTQTPRYLIKTRGQQVTLSCSPISGHRSVSWYQQTPGQGLQFLFEYFSETQRNKGNFPGRFSGRQFSNSRSEMNVSTLELGDSALYLCASSWADRDEDTQYFGPGTRLTVL.

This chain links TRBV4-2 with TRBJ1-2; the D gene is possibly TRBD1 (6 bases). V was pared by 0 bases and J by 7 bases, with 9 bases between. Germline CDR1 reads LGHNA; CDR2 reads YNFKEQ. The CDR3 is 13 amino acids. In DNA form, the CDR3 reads TGTGCCAGCAGCCAAGAAGGGGGAGCTGGCTACACCTTC. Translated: CASSQEGGAGYTF.